Given below is one T cell receptor (beta chain) in context. What antigen it recognizes has not been identified. Within one base of it there is no much larger clone, and no base qualities were kept. This record comes from a study of blood T cell repertoires in COVID-19 (dated by TCRdb to 2020 to 2021). Broadly, across the study: The collaborator samples originated in the United States, Italy and Spain and spanned the acute and convalescent phases of COVID-19. The prospective study material was composed of cDNA or gDNA derived from T cells, B-cell-depleted T cells, or PBMCs. The dataset comprised deeply sampled blood TCRbeta repertoires from subjects exposed to, actively infected with, or recovered from COVID-19. The repertoires were released in a freely available public database intended as a resource for research on the immune response to SARS-CoV-2. The samples were drawn from two sources: the first 160 participants of the ongoing ImmuneRACE study, and 950 to 1,500 subjects contributed by 6 global collaborators. The sample metadata nearly always contained a de-identified subject ID, COVID-19 status, age in years and sex. Where available, HLA class I and class II types were taken from metadata supplied by the sample provider and were not determined by assay-based typing. Overall results and qualifications from the work: The amount of clinical and demographic metadata varied by source and participant and was provided uncurated.

Whole blood was collected in K2EDTA tubes by collaborating institutions according to the institutions' own protocols. For TCRbeta analysis, collaborators shipped samples in one of three forms: frozen whole blood, isolated PBMCs, or DNA extracted from either of those sample types. Looking up the germline V gene (reference sequence) yields CDR1 LNHDA and CDR2 SQIVND. The CDR3 sequence holds 15 residues, the cysteine and phenylalanine included. Solely the CDR3 DNA is kept, with 45 bases framed from the first base. For this chain, trimming is 9 bases at the V end and 10 bases at the J end, and the number of junction bases without a gene match is 10. The immunoSEQ Assay, a bias-controlled multiplex PCR, was used to amplify TCRbeta CDR3 regions from genomic DNA. Regarding the original processing steps: Within the assay, amplification of reference gene primers was used to estimate how many nucleated cells each sample contained. Sequence reads were collapsed and filtered to measure the absolute abundance of every unique TCRbeta CDR3 rearrangement. Productive Simpson clonality was computed per sample as the square root of Simpson's diversity index over productive rearrangements. Held by TCRdb, this immuneACCESS table contains in-frame sequences only and omits some clones. Under half of the omission traces to an unresolved V gene where checked; the cause of the rest is unknown. V, J and clone size derive from that table, while D and trimming were established from the DNA sequence. The sample records roughly 150,000 clones, around 84% of which are singletons. The ten biggest clones cover roughly a fifth of the sample.

The specimen sequenced was peripheral blood. The chain is encoded by TRBV19 joined to TRBJ1-6; TRBD1 aligns with 12 central bases. This receptor was identified in a woman over 75 with acute or convalescent COVID-19. The sequenced DNA is TGTGCCAGCTCCCCGGGACAGGGGGCGAGGTCACCCCTCCACTTT. It specifies CASSPGQGARSPLHF.